This entry lists 26 T cell receptor beta chains sequenced from one sample in a study of shared clonotypes between healthy human individuals. Naive CD8 cells, CD45RO-negative and positively selected for CCR7, excluded terminally differentiated effector memory CD45RA+ cells. Sequencing used immunoSEQ multiplex PCR; TCRdb keeps in-frame clones, though not all of them. The sample contains around 2,000,000 clones, approximately 95% of which appear only once. The specimen sequenced was naive CD8+ T cells sorted from blood. These receptors all stem from a man younger than 30 in good health.

This chain uses TRBV6-1 with TRBJ1-3, with a possible D match to TRBD1 (5 bases). CDR3 length: 15 residues. The V gene lost 4 bases and the J gene lost 0 bases, with 10 bases spanning the gap. The germline gives CDR1 MNHNS, CDR2 SASEGT. The CDR3 region has the DNA TGTGCCAGCAGTGCCGACAGAAACTCTGGAAACACCATATATTTT. It yields the protein CASSADRNSGNTIYF.

This rearrangement joins TRBV19 to TRBJ2-3, with D tentatively TRBD2 (5 bases). V lost 5 bases, J lost 6 bases, and 21 bases lay in between. There are 16 residues in the CDR3. The germline CDR1 and CDR2 sequences are LNHDA and SQIVND (reference sequence). The CDR3 here is CASSSLASVMVDTQYF. CDR3 DNA: TGTGCCAGTAGTTCATTAGCGTCTGTTATGGTGGATACGCAGTATTTT.

The V and J genes are TRBV4-1 and TRBJ2-5; 8 positions agree with TRBD2. The CDR3 consists of 17 residues. Per the germline V gene, CDR1 is MGHRA and CDR2 is YSYEKL. Unmatched junction bases numbered 11, after V lost 4 bases and J lost 1 base. CDR3 bases: TGCGCCAGCAGCCCACCGAGCGGGGGCGCACTCCAAGAGACCCAGTACTTC. It codes for CASSPPSGGALQETQYF.

CDR3: CASSIPRDSNQPQHF. The CDR3 coding sequence is TGTGCCAGTAGTATCCCCAGGGACAGCAATCAGCCCCAGCATTTT. The chain recombines TRBV19 with TRBJ1-5, with D maybe TRBD1 (5 bases). From germline, CDR1 is LNHDA and CDR2 SQIVND (reference sequence). This CDR3 comprises 15 residues. Trimming removed 3 bases from V and 1 base from J, with 10 bases in between. Together with reference TRBV19 and TRBJ1-5, the CDR3 gives the full variable domain: DGGITQSPKYLFRKEGQNVTLSCEQNLNHDAMYWYRQDPGQGLRLIYYSQIVNDFQKGDIAEGYSVSREKKESFPLTVTSAQKNPTAFYLCASSIPRDSNQPQHFGDGTRLSIL.

The chain uses TRBV4-1 and TRBJ1-2; 7 bases line up with TRBD1. With 4 bases clipped from V and 5 bases from J, the junction kept 10 bases outside the gene matches. The CDR3 is made up of 15 amino acids. Germline V gene sequence: CDR1 MGHRA, CDR2 YSYEKL. The CDR3 sequence is CASSPRQGTRYGYTF. CDR3 nucleotide sequence: TGCGCCAGCAGCCCCAGACAGGGAACAAGATATGGCTACACCTTC.

A note on this clone: This same CDR3 is encoded by further DNA sequences in the sample. This chain's CDR3 is CASSLGQGVTEAFF. DNA for the CDR3: TGTGCCAGCAGCTTGGGGCAGGGGGTCACTGAAGCTTTCTTT. The rearrangement joins TRBV13 to TRBJ1-1; 7 bases line up with TRBD1. This CDR3 region has 14 residues. The trim removed 3 bases at V and 4 bases at J, leaving 5 bases unmatched. Looked up from germline, CDR1 is PRHDT and CDR2 is FYEKMQ (reference sequence).

This chain links TRBV4-1 with TRBJ1-1; D is possibly TRBD1 (5 bases). The CDR3 loop spans 16 amino acids. V lost 5 bases and J 0 bases, leaving 16 bases between the germline ends. CDR1 is MGHRA, CDR2 YSYEKL, per germline. CDR3 bases: TGCGCCAGCAGCTATCGACCCGGAGGGGTGAACACTGAAGCTTTCTTT. Protein product: CASSYRPGGVNTEAFF.

The chain recombines TRBV28 with TRBJ2-1, with TRBD2 identical over 7 bases. Germline CDR1 and CDR2: MDHEN and SYDVKM. This CDR3 spans 16 amino acids. The J segment lost 4 bases and the V segment lost 7 bases, leaving 13 bases of the junction unmatched. DNA for the CDR3: TGTGCCAGCATCCAGCGGTCTGGACTAGGGTACAATGAGCAGTTCTTC. Protein sequence: CASIQRSGLGYNEQFF.

V usage is TRBV27 and J usage is TRBJ1-4; maybe TRBD1 (6 bases). The CDR3 spans 17 residues. From germline, CDR1 is MNHEY and CDR2 SMNVEV (reference sequence). Trimming stripped 5 bases from V and 6 bases from J, with 22 bases between. CDR3 sequence (DNA): TGTGCCAGCAGTCCCGCGATGGTTCAGGGGTGGTATGAAAAACTGTTTTTT. Its translation is CASSPAMVQGWYEKLFF.

J is TRBJ2-1 and V is TRBV12-5; 7 bases align to TRBD1. Trimming removed 8 bases from V and 9 bases from J; junction bases left unmatched: 16. The CDR3 length is 15 residues. In germline, CDR1 is LGHNT, CDR2 FRNRAP. In DNA, the CDR3 is TGTGCTAGTCTCCAGCAGGGGGTGTTATTGTGTGAGCAGTTCTTC. The encoded protein is CASLQQGVLLCEQFF.

The V gene is TRBV9, the J gene TRBJ2-3; D gene unclear. With 0 bases removed from V and 6 bases from J, the gap between germline ends came to 8 bases. This CDR3 spans 13 amino acids. CDR1 is SGDLS, CDR2 YYNGEE, per germline. CDR3 in amino acids: CASSVAVGDTQYF. In nucleotides, the CDR3 is TGTGCCAGCAGCGTAGCCGTGGGGGATACGCAGTATTTT.

This clone was detected once. Within the sample, other DNA sequences also encode this same CDR3. This chain connects TRBV6-1 to TRBJ1-1; D gene unclear. Germline CDR1 reads MNHNS; CDR2 reads SASEGT. This CDR3 is 12 amino acids long. V dropped 0 bases and J dropped 5 bases, with 4 bases sitting between them. The chain's CDR3 is CASSEAHTEAFF. CDR3 bases: TGTGCCAGCAGTGAAGCGCATACTGAAGCTTTCTTT.

V gene TRBV4-3 combines with J gene TRBJ2-3, with 7 bases that match TRBD2. V gave up 4 bases and J gave up 4 bases; unmatched junction bases: 5. The CDR3 sequence is 14 residues long. Germline CDR1 LGHNA, CDR2 YSLEER. This CDR3 is CASSLGGGSDTQYF. CDR3 nucleotides: TGCGCCAGCAGCCTTGGGGGGGGTTCAGATACGCAGTATTTT.

The gene calls are TRBV13 and TRBJ2-7, with D possibly TRBD1 on 5 matching bases. The CDR3 contains 13 residues. V lost 1 base to trimming and J lost 3 bases, with 7 bases between them. The germline CDR1 and CDR2 sequences are PRHDT and FYEKMQ (reference sequence). CDR3 nucleotide sequence: TGTGCCAGCAGCTTAGCACAGGACTACGAGCAGTACTTC. Translation: CASSLAQDYEQYF.

Worth noting for this clone: This same CDR3 is encoded by further DNA sequences in the sample. V usage is TRBV27 and J usage is TRBJ2-7; D is uncertain. CDR3 length equals 13 residues. The ends were cut back, 3 bases at V and 0 bases at J, with 6 bases in the middle. Germline-derived CDR1 and CDR2 are MNHEY and SMNVEV (reference sequence). Here the CDR3 DNA reads TGTGCCAGCAGTTTGGGCATCTCCTACGAGCAGTACTTC. Translated: CASSLGISYEQYF.

The chain links TRBV7-9 to TRBJ2-1, with 7 bases that match TRBD2. V gave up 7 bases and J gave up 5 bases; unmatched junction bases: 17. Germline CDR1 SEHNR, CDR2 FQNEAQ (reference sequence). CDR3 length equals 17 residues. Here the CDR3 reads CASTLGSWLAEDNEQFF. The CDR3 DNA is TGTGCCAGCACCTTGGGTTCGTGGCTAGCGGAGGACAATGAGCAGTTCTTC.

The V gene is TRBV5-6, the J gene TRBJ2-7; TRBD1 matches 7 bases. Losses at the gene ends were 5 bases for V and 3 bases for J; bases not matched to a gene: 5. The CDR3 is 13 residues long. Germline V gives CDR1 SGHDT, CDR2 YYEEEE. The CDR3 DNA sequence: TGTGCCAGCAGAACGACAGGGATCTACGAGCAGTACTTC. Its translation is CASRTTGIYEQYF. Full variable domain (rest looked up from reference TRBV5-6 and TRBJ2-7): DAGVTQSPTHLIKTRGQQVTLRCSPKSGHDTVSWYQQALGQGPQFIFQYYEEEERQRGNFPDRFSGHQFPNYSSELNVNALLLGDSALYLCASRTTGIYEQYFGPGTRLTVT.

The rearrangement joins TRBV4-3 to TRBJ2-1, with 9 bases matching TRBD1. This CDR3 region has 15 residues. Germline lookup yields CDR1 LGHNA and CDR2 YSLEER. After removal of 4 bases from V and 7 bases from J, the junction contained 8 bases not matched to a gene. For the CDR3, the DNA is TGCGCCAGCAGCCCGCTCAGGGACAGGGTAAATGAGCAGTTCTTC. Translation: CASSPLRDRVNEQFF.

This rearrangement joins TRBV30 to TRBJ2-1; D is unresolved. The CDR3 has 12 residues. V gave up 2 bases and J gave up 7 bases, with 9 bases separating them. Germline V gene lookup returns CDR1 GTSNPN and CDR2 SVGIG (reference sequence). CDR3 loop: CAWSLIGNEQFF. CDR3 nucleotide sequence: TGTGCCTGGAGTTTGATCGGTAATGAGCAGTTCTTC.

The V gene is TRBV2, the J gene TRBJ2-7, with D possibly TRBD2 on 6 matching bases. The CDR3 is made up of 14 amino acids. Trimming pared 4 bases from V and 0 bases from J, leaving 10 bases between. Germline V lookup: CDR1 SNHLY, CDR2 FYNNEI. The CDR3 protein is CASSGQEGSYEQYF. Written as DNA, the CDR3 is TGTGCCAGCAGTGGTCAGGAGGGCTCCTACGAGCAGTACTTC.

The rearrangement links TRBV19 to TRBJ2-1, with D perhaps being TRBD1 or TRBD2 (6 bases each). This CDR3 spans 16 amino acids. Between the trimmed V and J ends, which lost 3 bases and 0 bases, there was a span of 12 bases. Germline CDR1 is LNHDA and CDR2 is SQIVND (reference sequence). The CDR3 sequence is CASSITGATSYNEQFF. CDR3 coding DNA: TGTGCCAGTAGTATCACGGGGGCGACCTCCTACAATGAGCAGTTCTTC.

About this clone itself: The sample carries other DNA sequences with the same CDR3. This sequence joins TRBV7-9 and TRBJ2-5; D is uncertain. Germline V gives CDR1 SEHNR, CDR2 FQNEAQ (reference sequence). The CDR3 totals 12 residues. V shed 0 bases and J shed 3 bases, with 2 bases lying between them. DNA for the CDR3: TGTGCCAGCAGCTTAGCGGAAGAGACCCAGTACTTC. This codes for CASSLAEETQYF.

The V gene is TRBV10-3, the J gene TRBJ2-7; 8 bases align to TRBD2. Germline CDR1 reads ENHRY; CDR2 reads SYGVKD. After removal of 3 bases from V and 3 bases from J, the junction contained 7 bases not matched to a gene. There are 15 residues in the CDR3. CDR3 sequence reads: CAISEAGEASYEQYF. For the CDR3, the DNA is TGTGCCATCAGTGAAGCGGGAGAGGCGAGCTACGAGCAGTACTTC.

The J gene is TRBJ2-1, the V gene TRBV11-2; D gene unclear. The CDR3 spans 12 residues. Germline V CDR1 and CDR2: SGHAT, FQNNGV. The germline V and J ends were trimmed by 2 bases and 10 bases, with 9 bases remaining between them. The CDR3 here is CASSLNRPEQFF. The CDR3 nucleotides read TGTGCCAGCAGCTTAAACCGGCCCGAGCAGTTCTTC.

The chain carries TRBV27 and TRBJ2-7, with a tentative D call TRBD1 (5 bases). Germline CDR1 reads MNHEY; CDR2 reads SMNVEV (reference sequence). The CDR3 runs to 13 residues. Trimming left V 5 bases short and J 0 bases short, with 8 bases between. CDR3 DNA sequence: TGTGCCAGCAGTATCGACAGCTCCTACGAGCAGTACTTC. Its protein product is CASSIDSSYEQYF.

The genes are TRBV19 and TRBJ2-7, with 7 nucleotides matching TRBD1. Trimming removed 7 bases from V and 0 bases from J; junction bases left unmatched: 9. The CDR3 covers 15 residues. The germline CDR1 and CDR2 sequences are LNHDA and SQIVND (reference sequence). CDR3 sequence (DNA): TGTGCCAGTAAAGAGGGGACAGCCTACTCCTACGAGCAGTACTTC. This gives the protein CASKEGTAYSYEQYF.